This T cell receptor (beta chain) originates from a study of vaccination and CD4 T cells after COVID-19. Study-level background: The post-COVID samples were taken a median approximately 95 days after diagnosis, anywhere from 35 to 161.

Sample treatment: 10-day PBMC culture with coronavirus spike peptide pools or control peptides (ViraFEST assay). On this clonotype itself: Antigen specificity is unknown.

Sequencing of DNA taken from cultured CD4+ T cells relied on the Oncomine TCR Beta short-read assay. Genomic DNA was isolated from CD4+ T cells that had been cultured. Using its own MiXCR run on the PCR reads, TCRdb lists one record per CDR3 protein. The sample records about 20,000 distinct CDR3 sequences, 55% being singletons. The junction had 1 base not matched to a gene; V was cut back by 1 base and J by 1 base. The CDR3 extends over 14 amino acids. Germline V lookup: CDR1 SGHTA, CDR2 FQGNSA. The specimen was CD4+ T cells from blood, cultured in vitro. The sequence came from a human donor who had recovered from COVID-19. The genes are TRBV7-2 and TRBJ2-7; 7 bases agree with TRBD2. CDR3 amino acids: CASSLVRGSYEQYF. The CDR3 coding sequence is TGTGCCAGCAGCTTAGTGCGGGGGTCCTACGAGCAGTACTTC.